Reported below is one TCR beta chain. This sample is part of a study of T cells in Graves' hyperthyroidism and ophthalmopathy. RNA transcripts yielded amplified TCR beta CDR3 regions. An initial round of RT-PCR targeting the TCR CDR3 relied on the HTBI primer set. TCRdb re-derived calls from the multiplex PCR reads in MiXCR, one entry per CDR3 protein. This table has a few hundred thousand distinct CDR3 sequences, more than 15% appearing once. The CDR3 covers 12 residues. V was clipped by 9 bases and J by 0 bases, with 6 bases between them. CDR1 is MNHNS, CDR2 SASEGT, per germline. Sequenced input: blood. The rearrangement uses TRBV6-1 and TRBJ1-3; D ambiguous. The clonotype originates from a woman younger than 45 with Graves' hyperthyroidism. In DNA form, the CDR3 reads TGTGCCAGTACGGTCTCTGGAAACACCATATATTTT. It translates to CASTVSGNTIYF.